The 27 T cell receptor beta chains given below trace back to one sample, sequenced in a study of shared clonotypes between healthy human individuals (dated by TCRdb to about 2020). The library came from the immunoSEQ multiplex PCR assay. TCRdb mirrors the immuneACCESS table, restricted to in-frame sequences. Some clones are absent from its copies; in checked studies, under half trace to an unresolved V gene, and the reason for the others is unknown. A total of around 450,000 clones appear in this sample, more than 75% of them only once. The top ten clones comprise less than 15% of the sample. Sequencing was performed on PBMCs. All receptors come from a woman in her thirties or forties in good health. Some clones in this sample may be carry-over from other donors' samples.

The chain employs TRBV29-1 and TRBJ2-5; tentatively, D is TRBD2 (6 bases). Germline CDR1 is SQVTM and CDR2 is ANQGSEA. The CDR3 length is 12 residues. With 5 bases removed from V and 4 bases from J, the gap between germline ends came to 11 bases. The CDR3 spells CSVTSEGETQYF. In nucleotides, the CDR3 is TGCAGCGTTACGTCGGAGGGAGAGACCCAGTACTTC.

This chain connects TRBV18 to TRBJ2-5, with 7 bases lining up with TRBD1. The V segment lost 5 bases and the J segment 2 bases; nucleotides outside the gene matches: 5. CDR3 length equals 14 residues. Germline V lookup: CDR1 KGHSH, CDR2 LQKENI. CDR3 in DNA: TGTGCCAGCTCATCGGGACAGCTACAAGAGACCCAGTACTTC. It specifies CASSSGQLQETQYF.

The chain carries TRBV4-1 and TRBJ2-2; 8 nucleotides line up with TRBD1. V lost 3 bases and J lost 4; bases outside the gene matches: 13. Germline assignment: CDR1 MGHRA and CDR2 YSYEKL. CDR3 length equals 18 residues. CDR3 nucleotides: TGCGCCAGCAGCCACCTAATCCGGACAGGGTTGAGCACCGGGGAGCTGTTTTTT. Translating gives CASSHLIRTGLSTGELFF.

V is TRBV7-2 and J is TRBJ2-3; weak D call: TRBD2 (5 bases). Per germline, CDR1 SGHTA and CDR2 FQGNSA. The V gene lost 3 bases and the J gene lost 5 bases, with 12 bases spanning the gap. The CDR3 runs 14 residues. The CDR3 sequence: CASSFMARGDTQYF. The DNA of the CDR3 is TGTGCCAGCAGCTTTATGGCACGGGGAGATACGCAGTATTTT.

This chain joins TRBV15 and TRBJ1-1; no clear D. Trimming left V 0 bases short and J 6 bases short, with 8 bases between. CDR3 length: 13 residues. In germline, CDR1 is LNHNV, CDR2 YYDKDF (reference sequence). The CDR3 DNA reads TGTGCCACCAGCAGAGATCCTGGCTCTGAAGCTTTCTTT. Its protein product is CATSRDPGSEAFF.

The genes are TRBV2 and TRBJ2-3; D gene ambiguous. The germline gives CDR1 SNHLY, CDR2 FYNNEI. This CDR3 has 12 residues. Trimming removed 5 bases at V and 3 bases at J, with 6 bases between. CDR3 residues: CASSFGTDTQYF. CDR3 nucleotide sequence: TGTGCCAGCAGTTTTGGTACAGATACGCAGTATTTT.

This chain links TRBV11-1 with TRBJ1-1, with a tentative D call TRBD1 (5 bases). Trimming stripped 5 bases from V and 2 bases from J, with 12 bases between. CDR3 length: 14 residues. Germline V CDR1 and CDR2: SGHAT, FQDESV (reference sequence). The CDR3 DNA reads TGTGCCAGCAGCACCGACAGAACAAACACTGAAGCTTTCTTT. Protein: CASSTDRTNTEAFF.

On this clone itself: This CDR3 is also generated by other DNA sequences in the sample. The V gene is TRBV5-1, the J gene TRBJ2-7, with a possible D match to TRBD2 (6 bases). V was shortened by 4 bases and J by 2 bases, with 10 bases between the two germline ends. The CDR3 covers 13 residues. Looked up from germline, CDR1 is SGHRS and CDR2 is YFSETQ. In DNA form, the CDR3 reads TGCGCCAGCAGCCGGGACTCGGCCTACGAGCAGTACTTC. Amino acids: CASSRDSAYEQYF.

The chain couples TRBV5-1 to TRBJ1-5; 7 nucleotides agree with TRBD1. CDR3 size: 16 residues. The V gene end was trimmed by 0 bases and the J gene end by 5 bases; junction bases not matched to a gene: 8. The germline V gene has CDR1 SGHRS and CDR2 YFSETQ. This CDR3 reads CASSLGTAGGYQPQHF. DNA for the CDR3: TGCGCCAGCAGCTTGGGGACGGCAGGGGGATATCAGCCCCAGCATTTT.

This sequence joins TRBV18 and TRBJ2-1; 15 nucleotides match TRBD2. Germline V gene lookup returns CDR1 KGHSH and CDR2 LQKENI. V lost 8 bases and J lost 8; bases outside the gene matches: 4. CDR3 length: 14 residues. CDR3 nucleotide sequence: TGTGCCAGCCAGGGACTAGCGGGAGGAGATGAGCAGTTCTTC. It codes for CASQGLAGGDEQFF.

Only a few counts were recorded for this clone. This chain joins TRBV11-3 and TRBJ1-2; a weak D match, TRBD1 (5 bases). In germline, CDR1 is SGHNT, CDR2 YENEEA. This CDR3 contains 13 residues. V was pared by 4 bases and J by 8 bases, with 14 bases between. The CDR3 spells CASSYSQGRGYTF. The CDR3 nucleotides read TGTGCCAGCAGCTATTCCCAGGGCAGGGGCTACACCTTC.

This sequence joins TRBV5-1 and TRBJ2-1, with a weak D call TRBD2 (6 bases). V lost 0 bases and J 8 bases, leaving 15 bases between the germline ends. The CDR3 has 15 amino acids. The germline gives CDR1 SGHRS, CDR2 YFSETQ. For the CDR3, the DNA is TGCGCCAGCAGCTTGGCCCTAACTAGCATGTATGAGCAGTTCTTC. This translates into CASSLALTSMYEQFF.

The V and J genes are TRBV25-1 and TRBJ1-1, with 7 bases that match TRBD1. The germline V gene encodes CDR1 MGHDK and CDR2 SYGVNS. The CDR3 spans 13 residues. The ends lost 5 bases at V and 1 base at J; junction bases unmatched: 1. CDR3 nucleotides: TGTGCCAGCAGTTGGACAGGGAACACTGAAGCTTTCTTT. Protein sequence: CASSWTGNTEAFF.

The CDR3 region is CASSDHRGSRYNEQFF. The CDR3 region has the DNA TGTGCCAGTAGTGACCACAGGGGTAGTAGGTACAATGAGCAGTTCTTC. The chain combines TRBV19 with TRBJ2-1; 7 positions agree with TRBD1. V lost 5 bases and J lost 4; bases outside the gene matches: 11. The CDR3 has 16 residues. CDR1 is LNHDA and CDR2 is SQIVND in the germline V gene (reference sequence).

The chain recombines TRBV30 with TRBJ1-2, with 7 bases aligning to TRBD1. Trimming took 5 bases from V and 2 from J; bases not matched to a gene: 8. The CDR3 extends over 14 amino acids. Germline CDR1 and CDR2: GTSNPN and SVGIG (reference sequence). In nucleotides, the CDR3 is TGTGCCTGGGGGGGGACAGAGAACAACTATGGCTACACCTTC. This encodes CAWGGTENNYGYTF. The whole variable domain, remainder taken from reference TRBV30 and TRBJ1-2, is SQTIHQWPATLVQPVGSPLSLECTVEGTSNPNLYWYRQAAGRGLQLLFYSVGIGQISSEVPQNLSASRPQDRQFILSSKKLLLSDSGFYLCAWGGTENNYGYTFGSGTRLTVV.

This clone appeared a few times. The CDR3 protein is CASSLGSGEETQYF. CDR3 sequence (DNA): TGCGCCAGCAGCTTGGGCTCAGGGGAAGAGACCCAGTACTTC. The chain links TRBV5-1 to TRBJ2-5; D possibly corresponds to TRBD1 (6 bases). Looked up from germline, CDR1 is SGHRS and CDR2 is YFSETQ. This CDR3 spans 14 amino acids. V gave up 0 bases and J gave up 3 bases, with 9 bases separating them.

The rearrangement joins TRBV21-1 to TRBJ1-5; the D call of TRBD1 is as the table states it, not checked on the DNA. TRBV21-1 is given as a pseudogene. The CDR3 totals 15 residues. The CDR3 DNA reads as TGTGCCAGCAGCACGCTTAGTACAGGGTGTCAGCCCCAGCATTTT. Protein product: CASSTLSTGCQPQHF.

The rearrangement joins TRBV7-2 to TRBJ1-2; D not certain. Trimming shortened V by 3 bases and J by 7 bases, and 9 bases separated the two germline ends. There are 12 residues in the CDR3. Germline V gene sequence: CDR1 SGHTA, CDR2 FQGNSA. CDR3 sequence (DNA): TGTGCCAGCAGCTTGGGCCAGGTTGGCTACACCTTC. As protein: CASSLGQVGYTF.

The rearrangement joins TRBV9 to TRBJ2-1, with 10 bases aligning to TRBD2. CDR1 is SGDLS and CDR2 is YYNGEE in the germline V gene. This CDR3 has 16 amino acids. V shed 3 bases, J shed 3 bases, and the junction held 6 bases outside the gene matches. CDR3 DNA sequence: TGTGCCAGCAGCGAGTCAGGACTAGCGGTCTACAATGAGCAGTTCTTC. The encoded protein is CASSESGLAVYNEQFF. Looking up the rest from reference TRBV9 and TRBJ2-1 gives the full variable domain: DSGVTQTPKHLITATGQRVTLRCSPRSGDLSVYWYQQSLDQGLQFLIQYYNGEERAKGNILERFSAQQFPDLHSELNLSSLELGDSALYFCASSESGLAVYNEQFFGPGTRLTVL.

Of note for this clone: The germline gene is not matched at one end of the junction; a read error may be the cause. The chain recombines TRBV29-1 with TRBJ1-2; 10 nucleotides agree with TRBD1. The CDR3 spans 12 residues. Germline CDR1 is SQVTM and CDR2 is ANQGSEA. CDR3 DNA: TGCAGCGTGGAAGGACAGGGGGACGGCTACACCTTC. Protein: CSVEGQGDGYTF.

This clone was counted between two and nine times. The chain couples TRBV15 to TRBJ1-3; unclear D gene. Per germline, CDR1 LNHNV and CDR2 YYDKDF (reference sequence). The V gene lost 0 bases and the J gene lost 0 bases, with 12 bases spanning the gap. CDR3 length: 17 amino acids. Here the CDR3 reads CATSRDRAGLSGNTIYF. CDR3 in DNA: TGTGCCACCAGCAGAGATAGGGCAGGCCTCTCTGGAAACACCATATATTTT.

The chain carries TRBV7-2 and TRBJ2-5; D is tentatively TRBD1 or TRBD2 (5 bases each). Germline CDR1 is SGHTA and CDR2 is FQGNSA. V was shortened by 5 bases and J by 2 bases, with 15 bases between the two germline ends. The length of the CDR3 is 15 residues. DNA for the CDR3: TGTGCCAGCAGCGGGCCGGGACGGATTCAAGAGACCCAGTACTTC. As protein: CASSGPGRIQETQYF.

This clone was picked up a small number of times. The chain's CDR3 is CASSFGLAGGPWETQYF. In DNA, the CDR3 is TGTGCCAGCAGCTTTGGACTAGCGGGAGGGCCGTGGGAGACCCAGTACTTC. The rearrangement links TRBV7-6 to TRBJ2-5; 15 bases line up with TRBD2. The V segment lost 3 bases and the J segment 5 bases; nucleotides outside the gene matches: 7. The CDR3 spans 17 residues. Per the germline V gene, CDR1 is SGHVS and CDR2 is FNYEAQ.

J is TRBJ2-2 and V is TRBV19; TRBD1 might be the D (6 bases). Germline lookup yields CDR1 LNHDA and CDR2 SQIVND (reference sequence). This CDR3 has 15 amino acids. The ends were cut back, 6 bases at V and 6 bases at J, with 17 bases in the middle. CDR3 protein: CASRLGTTYPGELFF. Here the CDR3 DNA reads TGTGCCAGTAGATTAGGGACAACTTATCCCGGGGAGCTGTTTTTT.

This chain connects TRBV7-8 to TRBJ2-2, with 7 bases matching TRBD2. V lost 1 base, J lost 4 bases, and 9 bases stayed unmatched. From germline, CDR1 is SGHVS and CDR2 FQNEAQ. CDR3 length equals 17 residues. This CDR3 reads CASSLVGGSLPTGELFF. DNA for the CDR3: TGTGCCAGCAGCTTAGTTGGCGGGAGCTTACCCACCGGGGAGCTGTTTTTT. Supplemented by reference TRBV7-8 and TRBJ2-2, the full variable domain reads GAGVSQSPRYKVAKRGQDVALRCDPISGHVSLFWYQQALGQGPEFLTYFQNEAQLDKSGLPSDRFFAERPEGSVSTLKIQRTQQEDSAVYLCASSLVGGSLPTGELFFGEGSRLTVL.

This chain links TRBV11-2 with TRBJ2-7; a weak D match, TRBD2 (6 bases). Trimming shortened V by 5 bases and J by 2 bases, and 16 bases separated the two germline ends. The CDR3 consists of 15 residues. The germline CDR1 and CDR2 sequences are SGHAT and FQNNGV. The CDR3 region is CASSQWRDFTYEQYF. In DNA, the CDR3 is TGTGCCAGCAGCCAGTGGCGGGATTTTACCTACGAGCAGTACTTC.

There are a few counts of this clone. V gene TRBV14 combines with J gene TRBJ1-1; 9 bases are a match to TRBD1. The CDR3 spans 16 residues. The J segment lost 1 base and the V segment lost 3 bases, leaving 6 bases of the junction unmatched. Germline V gives CDR1 SGHDN, CDR2 FVKESK. The CDR3 region has the DNA TGTGCCAGCAGCCAGGCCGGGACAGGGCCGAACACTGAAGCTTTCTTT. Amino acid sequence: CASSQAGTGPNTEAFF.